The clone carrying this T cell receptor beta chain was observed a handful of times. One entry per CDR3 protein, called by TCRdb with MiXCR from the 5' RACE reads. The sample shows approximately 180,000 distinct CDR3 sequences, about 20% of them seen only once. This specimen belongs to a study of CD8 T cells in ankylosing spondylitis. In germline, CDR1 is SGHAT, CDR2 FQNNGV. V lost 6 bases, J lost 0 bases, and 9 bases lay in between. The CDR3 runs to 14 residues. The material sequenced was blood, either unsorted or a sorted T cell fraction (not recorded which). The sequence was obtained from a male donor under 35 with ankylosing spondylitis or in good health (not recorded which). V gene TRBV11-2 combines with J gene TRBJ1-3; the D is unclear. CDR3 in amino acids: CASRKGRSGNTIYF. CDR3 nucleotides: TGTGCCAGCAGAAAGGGCCGCTCTGGAAACACCATATATTTT.